This TCR beta chain was observed in a study of Ad26.COV2.S vaccination and SARS-CoV-2 variants. Study context: Intramuscular Ad26.COV2.S at 5x10^10 or 1x10^11 viral particles.

This clone showed up just a few times. The CDR3 has 16 residues. The V and J ends lost 4 bases and 1 base respectively, with 17 bases between them. Looked up from germline, CDR1 is SGHNT and CDR2 is YYREEE (reference sequence). Assay used: immunoSEQ multiplex PCR; TCRdb lists only in-frame clones, some missing. This table holds about 400,000 clones, 88% found once. As for treatment: around 19 received Ad26.COV2.S at low or high dose, single or two shots; about 5 received placebo; per-sample allocation not given. Sampling was performed 63 days after the first vaccine or placebo injection. Donation came from an adult in Boston who was aged 18-55 years.

The V and J genes are TRBV5-4 and TRBJ2-5, with a weak D call TRBD1 (6 bases). The source of this sequence is a person aged 18-60 years who received the Ad26.COV2.S COVID-19 vaccine or a placebo. Sequencing was performed on peripheral blood, taken in a trial of Ad26.COV2.S vaccine versus placebo. The CDR3: CASSRGGRTAQETQYF. Here the CDR3 DNA reads TGTGCCAGCAGCCGTGGGGGCCGGACAGCCCAAGAGACCCAGTACTTC. Full variable domain (remainder filled in from reference TRBV5-4 and TRBJ2-5): ETGVTQSPTHLIKTRGQQVTLRCSSQSGHNTVSWYQQALGQGPQFIFQYYREEENGRGNFPPRFSGLQFPNYSSELNVNALELDDSALYLCASSRGGRTAQETQYFGPGTRLLVL.